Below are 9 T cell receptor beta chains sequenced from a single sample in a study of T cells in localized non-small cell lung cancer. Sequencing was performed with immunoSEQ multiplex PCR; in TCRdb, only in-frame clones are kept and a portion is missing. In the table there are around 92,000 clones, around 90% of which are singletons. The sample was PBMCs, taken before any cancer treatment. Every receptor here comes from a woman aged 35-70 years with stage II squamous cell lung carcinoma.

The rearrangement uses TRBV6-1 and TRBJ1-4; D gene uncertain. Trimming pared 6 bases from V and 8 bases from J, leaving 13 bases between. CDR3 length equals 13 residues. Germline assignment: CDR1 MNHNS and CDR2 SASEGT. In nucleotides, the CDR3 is TGTGCCAGCAGAGATGATCTGAAGGAAAAACTGTTTTTT. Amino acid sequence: CASRDDLKEKLFF.

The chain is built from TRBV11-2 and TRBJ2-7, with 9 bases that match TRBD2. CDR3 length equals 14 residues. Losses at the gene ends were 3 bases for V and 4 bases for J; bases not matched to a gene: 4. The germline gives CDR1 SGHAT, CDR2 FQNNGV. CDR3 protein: CASSFSGGLYEQYF. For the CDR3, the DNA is TGTGCCAGCAGCTTTAGCGGGGGATTATACGAGCAGTACTTC.

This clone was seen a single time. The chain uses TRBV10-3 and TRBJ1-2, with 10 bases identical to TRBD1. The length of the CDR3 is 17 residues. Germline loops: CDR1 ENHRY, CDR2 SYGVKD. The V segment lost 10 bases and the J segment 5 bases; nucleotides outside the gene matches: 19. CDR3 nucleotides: TGTGCCACCGGGAGTCCCGGGACAGGGGAAGCCGGGTATGGCTACACCTTC. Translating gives CATGSPGTGEAGYGYTF.

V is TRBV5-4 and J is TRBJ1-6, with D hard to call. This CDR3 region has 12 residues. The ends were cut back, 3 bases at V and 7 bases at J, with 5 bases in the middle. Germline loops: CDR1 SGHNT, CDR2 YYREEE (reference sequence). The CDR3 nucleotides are TGTGCCAGCAGCTCACTAAATTCACCCCTCCACTTT. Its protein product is CASSSLNSPLHF.

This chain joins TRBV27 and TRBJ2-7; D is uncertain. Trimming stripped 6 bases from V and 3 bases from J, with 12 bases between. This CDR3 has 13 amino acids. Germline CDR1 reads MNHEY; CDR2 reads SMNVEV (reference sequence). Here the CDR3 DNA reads TGTGCCAGCAGCCACCCGGGCCTCTACGAGCAGTACTTC. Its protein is CASSHPGLYEQYF.

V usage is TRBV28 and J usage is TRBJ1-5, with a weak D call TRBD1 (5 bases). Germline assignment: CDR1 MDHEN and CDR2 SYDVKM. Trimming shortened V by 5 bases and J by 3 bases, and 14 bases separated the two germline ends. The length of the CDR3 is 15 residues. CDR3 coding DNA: TGTGCCAGCAGTAGGTCGGGGGGTTCCAATCAGCCCCAGCATTTT. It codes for CASSRSGGSNQPQHF.

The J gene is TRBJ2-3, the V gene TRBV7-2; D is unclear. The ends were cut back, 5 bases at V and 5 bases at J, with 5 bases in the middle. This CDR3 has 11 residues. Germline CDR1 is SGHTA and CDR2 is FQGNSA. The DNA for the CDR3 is TGTGCCAGCAGCCGGGTAGATACGCAGTATTTT. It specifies CASSRVDTQYF.

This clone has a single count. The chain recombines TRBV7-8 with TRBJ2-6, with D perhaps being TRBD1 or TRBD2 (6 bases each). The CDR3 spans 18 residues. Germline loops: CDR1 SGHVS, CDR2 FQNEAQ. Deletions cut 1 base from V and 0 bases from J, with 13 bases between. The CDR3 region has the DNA TGTGCCAGCAGCTTAGTAGGGGGGTCCTACTCTGGGGCCAACGTCCTGACTTTC. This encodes CASSLVGGSYSGANVLTF.

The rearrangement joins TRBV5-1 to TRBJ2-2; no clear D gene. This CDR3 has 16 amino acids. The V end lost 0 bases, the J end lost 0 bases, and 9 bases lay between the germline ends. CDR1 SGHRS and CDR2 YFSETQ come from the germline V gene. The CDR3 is CASSLASIANTGELFF. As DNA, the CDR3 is TGCGCCAGCAGCTTGGCATCGATCGCGAACACCGGGGAGCTGTTTTTT.